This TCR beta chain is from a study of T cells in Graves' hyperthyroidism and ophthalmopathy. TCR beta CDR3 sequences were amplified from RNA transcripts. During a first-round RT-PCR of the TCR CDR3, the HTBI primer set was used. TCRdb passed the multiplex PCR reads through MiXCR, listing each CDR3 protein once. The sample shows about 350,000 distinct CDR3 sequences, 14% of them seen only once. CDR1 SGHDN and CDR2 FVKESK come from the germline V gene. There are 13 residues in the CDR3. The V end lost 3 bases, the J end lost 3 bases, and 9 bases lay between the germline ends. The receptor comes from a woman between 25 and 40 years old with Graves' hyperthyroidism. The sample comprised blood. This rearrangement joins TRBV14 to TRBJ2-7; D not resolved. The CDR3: CASSQWQYYEQYF. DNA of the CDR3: TGTGCCAGCAGCCAGTGGCAGTACTACGAGCAGTACTTC.